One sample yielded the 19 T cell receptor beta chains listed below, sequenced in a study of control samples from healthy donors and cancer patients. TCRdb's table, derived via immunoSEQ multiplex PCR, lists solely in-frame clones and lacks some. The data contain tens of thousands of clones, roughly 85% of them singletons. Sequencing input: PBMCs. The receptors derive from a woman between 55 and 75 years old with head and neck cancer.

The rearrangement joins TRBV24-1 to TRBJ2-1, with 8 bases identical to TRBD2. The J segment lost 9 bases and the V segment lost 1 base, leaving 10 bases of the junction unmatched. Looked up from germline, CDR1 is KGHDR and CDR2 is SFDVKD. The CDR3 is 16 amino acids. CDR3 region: CATSDLPGAGGSEQFF. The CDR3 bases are TGTGCCACCAGTGATTTACCCGGGGCGGGGGGTAGTGAGCAGTTCTTC.

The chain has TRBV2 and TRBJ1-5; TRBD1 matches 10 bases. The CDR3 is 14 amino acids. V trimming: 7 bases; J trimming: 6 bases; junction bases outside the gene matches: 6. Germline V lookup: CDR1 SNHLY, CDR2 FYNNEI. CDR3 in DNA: TGTGCCAGCAACCGAGACAGGGGGCTTCAGCCCCAGCATTTT. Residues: CASNRDRGLQPQHF.

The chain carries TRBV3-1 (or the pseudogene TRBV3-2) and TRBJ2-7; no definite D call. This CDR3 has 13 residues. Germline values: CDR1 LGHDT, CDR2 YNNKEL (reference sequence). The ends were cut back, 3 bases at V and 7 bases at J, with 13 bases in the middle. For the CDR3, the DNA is TGTGCCAGCAGCCAGGCCACAGCCGGAGAGCAGTACTTC. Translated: CASSQATAGEQYF.

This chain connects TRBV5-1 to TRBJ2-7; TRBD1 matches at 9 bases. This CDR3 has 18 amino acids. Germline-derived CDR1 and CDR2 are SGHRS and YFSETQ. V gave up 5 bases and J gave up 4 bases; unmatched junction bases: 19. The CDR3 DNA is TGCGCCAGCAGTCCCGGACAGGGGAAATATCCAGAGGCATACGAGCAGTACTTC. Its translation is CASSPGQGKYPEAYEQYF.

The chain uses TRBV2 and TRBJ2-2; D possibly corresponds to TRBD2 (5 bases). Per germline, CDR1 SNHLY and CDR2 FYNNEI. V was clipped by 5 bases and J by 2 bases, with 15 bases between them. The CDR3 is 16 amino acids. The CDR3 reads CASSSTRASNTGELFF. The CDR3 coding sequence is TGTGCCAGCAGTTCCACTAGGGCATCAAACACCGGGGAGCTGTTTTTT.

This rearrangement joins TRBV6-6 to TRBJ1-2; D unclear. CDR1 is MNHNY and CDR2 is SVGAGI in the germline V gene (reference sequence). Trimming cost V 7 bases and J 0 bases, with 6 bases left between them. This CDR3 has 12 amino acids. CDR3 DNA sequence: TGTGCCAGCACGGCCGCTAACTATGGCTACACCTTC. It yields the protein CASTAANYGYTF.

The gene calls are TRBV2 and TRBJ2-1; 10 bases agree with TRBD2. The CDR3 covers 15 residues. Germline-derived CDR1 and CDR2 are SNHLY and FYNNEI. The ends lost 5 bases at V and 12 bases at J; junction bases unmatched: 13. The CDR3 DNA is TGTGCCAGCAGTCCGTGGCTAGCGGGAGTGGGGGGGCAGTTCTTC. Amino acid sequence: CASSPWLAGVGGQFF.

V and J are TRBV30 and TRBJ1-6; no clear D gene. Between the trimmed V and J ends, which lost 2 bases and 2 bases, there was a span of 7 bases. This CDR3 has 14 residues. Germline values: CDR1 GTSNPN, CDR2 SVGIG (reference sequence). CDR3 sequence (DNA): TGTGCCTGGAGTCCATGGGCCTATAATTCACCCCTCCACTTT. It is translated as CAWSPWAYNSPLHF.

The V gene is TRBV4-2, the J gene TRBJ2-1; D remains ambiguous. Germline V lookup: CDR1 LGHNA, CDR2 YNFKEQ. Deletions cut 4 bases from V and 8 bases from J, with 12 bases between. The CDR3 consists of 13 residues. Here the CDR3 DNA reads TGTGCCAGCAGCCCGTCCCCCGCCCATGAGCAGTTCTTC. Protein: CASSPSPAHEQFF.

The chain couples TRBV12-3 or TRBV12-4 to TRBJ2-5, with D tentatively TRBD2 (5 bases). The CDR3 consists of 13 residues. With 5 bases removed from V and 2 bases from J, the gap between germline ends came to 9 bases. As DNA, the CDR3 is TGTGCCAGCAGTCTACTAGATCAAGAGACCCAGTACTTC. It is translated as CASSLLDQETQYF.

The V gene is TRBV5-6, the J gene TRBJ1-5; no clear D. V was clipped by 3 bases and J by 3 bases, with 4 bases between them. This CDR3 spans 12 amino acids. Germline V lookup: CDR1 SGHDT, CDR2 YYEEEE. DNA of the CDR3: TGTGCCAGCAGCTGGTTCAATCAGCCCCAGCATTTT. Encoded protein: CASSWFNQPQHF. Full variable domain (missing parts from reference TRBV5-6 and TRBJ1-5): DAGVTQSPTHLIKTRGQQVTLRCSPKSGHDTVSWYQQALGQGPQFIFQYYEEEERQRGNFPDRFSGHQFPNYSSELNVNALLLGDSALYLCASSWFNQPQHFGDGTRLSIL.

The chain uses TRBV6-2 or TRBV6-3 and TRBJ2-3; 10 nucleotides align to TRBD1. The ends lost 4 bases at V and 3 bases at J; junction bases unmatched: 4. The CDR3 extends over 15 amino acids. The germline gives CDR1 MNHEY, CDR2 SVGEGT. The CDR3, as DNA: TGTGCCAGCAGTTCCCGGGACAGGGGAACAGATACGCAGTATTTT. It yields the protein CASSSRDRGTDTQYF.

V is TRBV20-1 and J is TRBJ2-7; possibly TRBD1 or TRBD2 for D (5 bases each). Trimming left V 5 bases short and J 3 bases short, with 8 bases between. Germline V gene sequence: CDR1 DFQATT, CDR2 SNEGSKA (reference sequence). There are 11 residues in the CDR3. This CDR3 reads CSAGDDYEQYF. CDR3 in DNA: TGCAGTGCTGGGGACGACTACGAGCAGTACTTC.

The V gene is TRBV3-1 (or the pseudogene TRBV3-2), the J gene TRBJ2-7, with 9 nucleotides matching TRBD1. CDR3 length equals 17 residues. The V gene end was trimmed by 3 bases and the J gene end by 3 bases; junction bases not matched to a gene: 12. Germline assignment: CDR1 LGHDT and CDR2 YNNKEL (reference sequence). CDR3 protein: CASSQGSGQGFGYEQYF. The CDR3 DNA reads TGTGCCAGCAGCCAGGGATCGGGACAGGGTTTCGGCTACGAGCAGTACTTC.

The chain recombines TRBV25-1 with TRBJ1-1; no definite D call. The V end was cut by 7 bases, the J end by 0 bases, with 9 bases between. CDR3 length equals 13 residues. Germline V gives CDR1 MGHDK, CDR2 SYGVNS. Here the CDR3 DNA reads TGTGCCAGCAATGATGGAATGAACACTGAAGCTTTCTTT. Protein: CASNDGMNTEAFF.

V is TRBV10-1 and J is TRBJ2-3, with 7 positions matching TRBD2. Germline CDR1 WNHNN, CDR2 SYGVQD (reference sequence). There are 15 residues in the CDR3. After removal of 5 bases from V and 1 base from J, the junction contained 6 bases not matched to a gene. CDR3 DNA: TGCGCCAGCAGTCTAGGAGCGGGGCGCACAGATACGCAGTATTTT. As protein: CASSLGAGRTDTQYF.

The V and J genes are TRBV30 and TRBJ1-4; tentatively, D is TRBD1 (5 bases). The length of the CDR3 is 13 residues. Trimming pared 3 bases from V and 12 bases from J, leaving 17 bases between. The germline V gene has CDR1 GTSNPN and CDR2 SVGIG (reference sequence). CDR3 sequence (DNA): TGTGCCTGGAGCGGAGGGGCCATGATTCAACTGTTTTTT. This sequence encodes CAWSGGAMIQLFF.

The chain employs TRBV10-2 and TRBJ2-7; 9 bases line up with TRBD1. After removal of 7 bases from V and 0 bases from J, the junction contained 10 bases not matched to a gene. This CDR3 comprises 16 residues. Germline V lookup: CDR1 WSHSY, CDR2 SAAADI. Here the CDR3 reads CASTPGQGWSSYEQYF. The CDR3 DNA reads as TGCGCCAGCACCCCGGGACAGGGCTGGAGCTCCTACGAGCAGTACTTC.

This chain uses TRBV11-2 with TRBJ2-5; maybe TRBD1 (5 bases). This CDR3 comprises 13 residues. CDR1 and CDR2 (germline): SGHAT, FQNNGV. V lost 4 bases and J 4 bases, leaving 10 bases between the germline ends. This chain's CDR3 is CASSYLGVETQYF. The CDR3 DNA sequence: TGTGCCAGCAGCTATCTAGGGGTAGAGACCCAGTACTTC.